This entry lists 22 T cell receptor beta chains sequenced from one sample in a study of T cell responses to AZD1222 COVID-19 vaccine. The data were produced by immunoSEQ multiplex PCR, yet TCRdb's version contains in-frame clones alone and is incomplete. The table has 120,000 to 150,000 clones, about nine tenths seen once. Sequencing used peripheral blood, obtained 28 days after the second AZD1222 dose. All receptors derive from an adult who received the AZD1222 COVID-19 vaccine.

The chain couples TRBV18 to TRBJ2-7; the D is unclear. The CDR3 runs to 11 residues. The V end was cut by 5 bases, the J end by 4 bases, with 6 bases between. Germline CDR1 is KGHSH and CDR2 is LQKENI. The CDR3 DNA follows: TGTGCCAGCTCATCTTCATACGAGCAGTACTTC. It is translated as CASSSSYEQYF.

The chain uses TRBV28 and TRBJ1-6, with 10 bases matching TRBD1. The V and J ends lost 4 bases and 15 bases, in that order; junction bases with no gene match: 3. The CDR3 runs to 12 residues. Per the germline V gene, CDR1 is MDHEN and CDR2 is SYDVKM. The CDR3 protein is CASSSRTGGLHF. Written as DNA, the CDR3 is TGTGCCAGCAGTTCCAGGACAGGGGGCCTCCACTTT.

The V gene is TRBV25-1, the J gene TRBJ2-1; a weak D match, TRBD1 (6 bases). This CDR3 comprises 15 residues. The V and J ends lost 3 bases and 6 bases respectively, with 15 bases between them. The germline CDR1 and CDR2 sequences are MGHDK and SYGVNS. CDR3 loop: CASSELLVQGNEQFF. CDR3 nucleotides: TGTGCCAGCAGTGAGCTTTTGGTACAGGGCAATGAGCAGTTCTTC.

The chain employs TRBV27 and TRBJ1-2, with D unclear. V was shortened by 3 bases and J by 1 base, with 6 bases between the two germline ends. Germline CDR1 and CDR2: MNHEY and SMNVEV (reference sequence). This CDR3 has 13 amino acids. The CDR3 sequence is CASSLMGNYGYTF. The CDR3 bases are TGTGCCAGCAGTTTGATGGGTAACTATGGCTACACCTTC.

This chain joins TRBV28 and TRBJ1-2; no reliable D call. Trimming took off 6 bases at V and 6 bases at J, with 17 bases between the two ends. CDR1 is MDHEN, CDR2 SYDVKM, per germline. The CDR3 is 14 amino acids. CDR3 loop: CASRTPVVRDGYTF. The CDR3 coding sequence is TGTGCCAGCAGGACACCGGTGGTTAGGGATGGCTACACCTTC.

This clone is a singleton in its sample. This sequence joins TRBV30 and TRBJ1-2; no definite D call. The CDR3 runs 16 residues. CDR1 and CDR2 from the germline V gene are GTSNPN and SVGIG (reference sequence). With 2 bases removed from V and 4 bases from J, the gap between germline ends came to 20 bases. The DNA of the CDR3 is TGTGCCTGGAGTCCTCTTAAGGCAGGCCGAAGCTATGGCTACACCTTC. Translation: CAWSPLKAGRSYGYTF.

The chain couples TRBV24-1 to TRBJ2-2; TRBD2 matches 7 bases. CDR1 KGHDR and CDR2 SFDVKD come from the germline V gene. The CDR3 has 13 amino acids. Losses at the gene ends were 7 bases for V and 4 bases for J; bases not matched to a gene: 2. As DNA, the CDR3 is TGTGCCACCAGGGGCGGGAGCACCGGGGAGCTGTTTTTT. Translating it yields CATRGGSTGELFF.

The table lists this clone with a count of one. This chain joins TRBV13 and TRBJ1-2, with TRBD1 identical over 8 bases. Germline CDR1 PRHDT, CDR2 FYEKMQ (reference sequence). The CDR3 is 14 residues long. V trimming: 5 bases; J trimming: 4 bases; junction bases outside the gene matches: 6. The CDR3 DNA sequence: TGTGCCAGCAGCAGCGGACAGGGTCTCTATGGCTACACCTTC. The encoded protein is CASSSGQGLYGYTF.

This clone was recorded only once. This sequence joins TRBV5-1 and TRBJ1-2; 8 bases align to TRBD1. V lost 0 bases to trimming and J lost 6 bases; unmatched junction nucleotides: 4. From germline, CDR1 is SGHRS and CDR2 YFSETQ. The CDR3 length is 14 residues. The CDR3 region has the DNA TGCGCCAGCAGCTTGGAGACAGGGGTAGATGGCTACACCTTC. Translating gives CASSLETGVDGYTF.

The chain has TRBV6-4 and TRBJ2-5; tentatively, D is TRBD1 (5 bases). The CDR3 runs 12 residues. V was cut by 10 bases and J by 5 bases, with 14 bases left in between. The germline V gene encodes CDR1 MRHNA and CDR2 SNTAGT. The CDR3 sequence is CAISRETETQYF. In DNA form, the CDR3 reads TGTGCCATCTCCAGGGAAACGGAGACCCAGTACTTC.

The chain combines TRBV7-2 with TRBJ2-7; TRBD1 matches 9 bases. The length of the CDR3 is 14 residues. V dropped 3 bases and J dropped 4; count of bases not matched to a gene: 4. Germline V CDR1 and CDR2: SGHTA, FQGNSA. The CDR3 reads CASSFYRGPYEQYF. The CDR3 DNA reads TGTGCCAGCAGCTTTTACAGGGGGCCTTACGAGCAGTACTTC.

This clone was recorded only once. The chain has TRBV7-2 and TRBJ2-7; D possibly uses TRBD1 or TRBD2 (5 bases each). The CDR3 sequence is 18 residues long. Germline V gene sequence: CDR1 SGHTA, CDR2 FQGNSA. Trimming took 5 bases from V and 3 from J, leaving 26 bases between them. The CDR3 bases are TGTGCCAGCAGCCCAGAGAGGGCAGGGCGCCTTTCAAACTACGAGCAGTACTTC. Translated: CASSPERAGRLSNYEQYF.

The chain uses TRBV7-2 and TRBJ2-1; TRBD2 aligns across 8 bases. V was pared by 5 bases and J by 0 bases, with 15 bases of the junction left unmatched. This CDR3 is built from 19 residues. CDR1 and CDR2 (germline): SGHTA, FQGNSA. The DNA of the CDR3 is TGTGCCAGCAGCCCCGGGGCGGGAGGCCCTAAGAGCTCCTACAATGAGCAGTTCTTC. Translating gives CASSPGAGGPKSSYNEQFF.

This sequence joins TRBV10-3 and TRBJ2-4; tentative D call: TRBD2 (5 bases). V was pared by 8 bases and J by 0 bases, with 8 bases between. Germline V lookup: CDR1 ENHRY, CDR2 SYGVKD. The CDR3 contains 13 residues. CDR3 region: CAIPGIAKNIQYF. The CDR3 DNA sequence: TGTGCCATCCCGGGGATAGCCAAAAACATTCAGTACTTC.

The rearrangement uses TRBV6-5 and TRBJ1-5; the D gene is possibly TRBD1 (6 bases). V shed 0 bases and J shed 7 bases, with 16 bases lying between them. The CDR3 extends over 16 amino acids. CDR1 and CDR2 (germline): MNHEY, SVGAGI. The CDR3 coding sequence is TGTGCCAGCAGTTACTCGTACAGGGCTTTGGGGCAGCCCCAGCATTTT. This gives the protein CASSYSYRALGQPQHF.

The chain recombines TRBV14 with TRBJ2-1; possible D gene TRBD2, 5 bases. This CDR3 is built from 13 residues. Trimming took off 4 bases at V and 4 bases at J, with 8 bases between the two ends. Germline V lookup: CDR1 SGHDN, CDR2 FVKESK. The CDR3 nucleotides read TGTGCCAGCAGCCCTGGACTGTACAATGAGCAGTTCTTC. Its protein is CASSPGLYNEQFF.

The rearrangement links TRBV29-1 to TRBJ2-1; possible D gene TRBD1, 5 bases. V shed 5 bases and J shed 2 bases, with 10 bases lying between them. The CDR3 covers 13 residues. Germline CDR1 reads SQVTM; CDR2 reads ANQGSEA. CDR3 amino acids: CSVSSGPYNEQFF. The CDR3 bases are TGCAGCGTTTCCTCAGGGCCCTACAATGAGCAGTTCTTC.

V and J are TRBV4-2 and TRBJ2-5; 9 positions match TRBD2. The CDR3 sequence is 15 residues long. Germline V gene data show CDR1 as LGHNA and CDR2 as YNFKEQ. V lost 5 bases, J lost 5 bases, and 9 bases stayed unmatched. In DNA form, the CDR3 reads TGTGCCAGCAGCGCTAGCGGGATCTTTAGGGAGACCCAGTACTTC. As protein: CASSASGIFRETQYF.

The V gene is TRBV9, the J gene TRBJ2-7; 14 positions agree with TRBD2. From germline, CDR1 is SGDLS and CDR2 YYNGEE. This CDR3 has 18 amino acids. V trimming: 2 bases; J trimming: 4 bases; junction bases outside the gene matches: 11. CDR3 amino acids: CASSVSGTSGGEGYEQYF. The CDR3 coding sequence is TGTGCCAGCAGCGTTTCAGGGACTAGCGGGGGAGAGGGGTACGAGCAGTACTTC.

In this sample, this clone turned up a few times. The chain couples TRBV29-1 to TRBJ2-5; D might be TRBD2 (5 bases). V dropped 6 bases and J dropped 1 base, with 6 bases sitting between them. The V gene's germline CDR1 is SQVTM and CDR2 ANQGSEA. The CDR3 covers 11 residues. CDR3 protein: CSVAAQETQYF. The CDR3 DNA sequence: TGCAGCGTAGCGGCCCAAGAGACCCAGTACTTC.

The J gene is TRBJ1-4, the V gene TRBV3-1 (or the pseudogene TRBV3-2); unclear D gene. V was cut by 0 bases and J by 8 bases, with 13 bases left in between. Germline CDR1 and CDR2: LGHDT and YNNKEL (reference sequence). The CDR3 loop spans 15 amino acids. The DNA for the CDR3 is TGTGCCAGCAGCCAAGATCTGGGAACGGCGGAAAAACTGTTTTTT. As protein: CASSQDLGTAEKLFF.

Here the CDR3 DNA reads TGTGCCAGCAGCTTGGACTGGGGCGTTGTTGGCTACACCTTC. The encoded protein is CASSLDWGVVGYTF. The V call is TRBV5-8, the J call TRBJ1-2; possible D gene TRBD1, 5 bases. The CDR3 runs 14 residues. CDR1 is SGHTS and CDR2 is YDEGEE in the germline V gene. V gave up 0 bases and J gave up 7 bases, with 13 bases separating them.